Included here is one TCR beta chain sequence, with context. The antigen remains undetermined. The CDR3 length is 13 residues. V shed 6 bases, J shed 3 bases, and the junction held 0 bases outside the gene matches. CDR1 is MNHEY and CDR2 is SVGAGI in the germline V gene. Assay used: immunoSEQ multiplex PCR; TCRdb lists only in-frame clones, some missing. In the table there are about 150,000 clones, 92% of which are singletons. The data were taken from a study of T cell responses to AZD1222 COVID-19 vaccine. Whole-study findings and limits: The donor cohort was predominantly white British with a female majority, and clonal diversity may have been underestimated. Baseline seropositives among AZD1222 recipients totaled only five or six. Unmutated variant regions are reportedly targeted by nearly half of spike-specific TCRs. Once two AZD1222 doses were given, Spike-specific TCR breadth and depth went up.

Here the sequenced sample was peripheral blood, taken on day 0 of AZD1222 vaccination. The chain couples TRBV6-5 to TRBJ2-3; the match to TRBD1 covers 10 bases. This receptor was taken from an adult in good health. In DNA form, the CDR3 reads TGTGCCAGCAGGGACAGGGGGACAGATACGCAGTATTTT. Amino acid sequence: CASRDRGTDTQYF.